Shown below are 26 T cell receptor beta chains from a single sample sequenced in a study of Ad26.COV2.S vaccination and SARS-CoV-2 variants. The assay was immunoSEQ multiplex PCR, and TCRdb's table has in-frame clones only and misses some. The profile shows hundreds of thousands of clones, roughly 90% of them singletons. Treatment denoted: roughly 20 received Ad26.COV2.S at low or high dose, single or two shots; roughly five received placebo; per-sample allocation not given. Specimen acquisition occurred on day 63 following the initial vaccine or placebo injection. The sequencing used peripheral blood, collected in a trial of Ad26.COV2.S vaccine versus placebo. The origin of the receptors is a person between 18 and 65 years old who received the Ad26.COV2.S COVID-19 vaccine or a placebo.

This chain links TRBV28 with TRBJ1-6; D is undetermined. This CDR3 spans 13 amino acids. CDR1 and CDR2 (germline): MDHEN, SYDVKM. Trimming took off 8 bases at V and 7 bases at J, with 12 bases between the two ends. The CDR3 spells CASADMSNSPLHF. DNA of the CDR3: TGTGCCAGCGCCGACATGTCGAATTCACCCCTCCACTTT. The entire variable domain, with the rest obtained from reference TRBV28 and TRBJ1-6, is as follows: DVKVTQSSRYLVKRTGEKVFLECVQDMDHENMFWYRQDPGLGLRLIYFSYDVKMKEKGDIPEGYSVSREKKERFSLILESASTNQTSMYLCASADMSNSPLHFGNGTRLTVT.

V usage is TRBV7-2 and J usage is TRBJ2-1, with 14 bases matching TRBD2. Germline CDR1 is SGHTA and CDR2 is FQGNSA. This CDR3 has 16 amino acids. Trimming at V came to 3 bases and at J to 10 bases, leaving 8 bases not matched to a gene. The CDR3 DNA reads as TGTGCCAGCAGCTTCGGACTAGCGGGGGGTTTGGGGGAGCAGTTCTTC. Amino acid sequence: CASSFGLAGGLGEQFF.

A single count supports this clone. The chain links TRBV9 to TRBJ2-5; 7 bases fit TRBD2. The CDR3 covers 13 residues. V was clipped by 1 base and J by 5 bases; unmatched bases: 2. Germline loops: CDR1 SGDLS, CDR2 YYNGEE. The CDR3 sequence: CASSVRGGETQYF. The CDR3 DNA reads TGTGCCAGCAGCGTACGCGGGGGTGAGACCCAGTACTTC.

The rearrangement links TRBV19 to TRBJ1-5, with D perhaps matching TRBD1 (5 bases). This CDR3 is 14 amino acids long. In germline, CDR1 is LNHDA, CDR2 SQIVND (reference sequence). V shed 5 bases and J shed 1 base, with 9 bases lying between them. The CDR3: CASSEGPSNQPQHF. In nucleotides, the CDR3 is TGTGCCAGTAGTGAGGGACCCAGCAATCAGCCCCAGCATTTT.

Written as DNA, the CDR3 is TGCGCCAGCAGCCGCGGACAGGGGGCGGAAACTGAAGCTTTCTTT. As protein: CASSRGQGAETEAFF. The genes are TRBV4-3 and TRBJ1-1; 11 bases are shared with TRBD1. The length of the CDR3 is 15 residues. Germline CDR1 LGHNA, CDR2 YSLEER. The ends lost 4 bases at V and 5 bases at J; junction bases unmatched: 6.

V gene TRBV6-2 or TRBV6-3 combines with J gene TRBJ2-7; D remains unclear. Deletions cut 2 bases from V and 4 bases from J, with 6 bases between. Germline CDR1 and CDR2: MNHEY and SVGEGT. The CDR3 runs 12 residues. The CDR3 protein is CASSYPAYEQYF. The CDR3, as DNA: TGTGCCAGCAGTTACCCCGCATACGAGCAGTACTTC.

The genes are TRBV6-5 and TRBJ1-1; 9 nucleotides line up with TRBD1. Trimming took 6 bases from V and 1 from J; bases not matched to a gene: 6. In germline, CDR1 is MNHEY, CDR2 SVGAGI. The CDR3 totals 15 residues. DNA for the CDR3: TGTGCCAGCAGGGTGACAGGGGGAGCGAACACTGAAGCTTTCTTT. Translating gives CASRVTGGANTEAFF.

This chain joins TRBV24-1 and TRBJ2-5, with D tentatively TRBD2 (5 bases). V lost 1 base and J 2 bases, leaving 16 bases between the germline ends. Germline V CDR1 and CDR2: KGHDR, SFDVKD. CDR3 length equals 17 residues. CDR3 bases: TGTGCCACCAGTGATTTTCCTCGGAGGACCGCACAAGAGACCCAGTACTTC. Protein product: CATSDFPRRTAQETQYF.

This chain connects TRBV3-1 (or the pseudogene TRBV3-2) to TRBJ1-1, with 9 bases matching TRBD1. The CDR3 spans 18 residues. The J segment lost 5 bases and the V segment lost 4 bases, leaving 17 bases of the junction unmatched. The germline gives CDR1 LGHDT, CDR2 YNNKEL (reference sequence). In DNA form, the CDR3 reads TGTGCCAGCAGCCCTAAGGGGACAGGGCTCTCCCCTTGGACTGAAGCTTTCTTT. Protein: CASSPKGTGLSPWTEAFF.

As concerns this clone: In the same sample, other DNA sequences code for this CDR3. This chain connects TRBV7-2 to TRBJ2-5, with D tentatively TRBD2 (5 bases). The germline V and J ends were trimmed by 1 base and 4 bases, with 10 bases remaining between them. The V gene's germline CDR1 is SGHTA and CDR2 FQGNSA. The CDR3 sequence is 14 residues long. The CDR3 sequence is CASSLGLARETQYF. The CDR3 nucleotides are TGTGCCAGCAGCTTAGGGCTAGCTCGAGAGACCCAGTACTTC.

Of note for this clone: Other DNA variants within this sample encode the same CDR3. V is TRBV5-4 and J is TRBJ2-7, with 10 bases identical to TRBD1. The CDR3 runs to 14 residues. Losses at the gene ends were 4 bases for V and 4 bases for J; bases not matched to a gene: 5. CDR1 is SGHNT and CDR2 is YYREEE in the germline V gene (reference sequence). The DNA of the CDR3 is TGTGCCAGCAGCCCGGGACAGGGGTCTTACGAGCAGTACTTC. This translates into CASSPGQGSYEQYF.

The genes are TRBV2 and TRBJ1-2; 7 bases agree with TRBD1. The CDR3 spans 12 residues. Germline CDR1 SNHLY, CDR2 FYNNEI. Trimming at V came to 8 bases and at J to 4 bases, leaving 4 bases not matched to a gene. The CDR3 loop reads CASDRDIYGYTF. CDR3 in DNA: TGTGCCAGCGACAGGGACATCTATGGCTACACCTTC.

The V call is TRBV5-6, the J call TRBJ2-7; 7 bases are shared with TRBD1. The junction had 10 bases not matched to a gene; V was cut back by 4 bases and J by 12 bases. The CDR3 spans 12 residues. Germline loops: CDR1 SGHDT, CDR2 YYEEEE. CDR3 protein: CASSTQGLRGYF. As DNA, the CDR3 is TGTGCCAGCAGCACACAGGGGCTACGTGGGTACTTC.

This chain links TRBV6-5 with TRBJ1-5, with TRBD1 matching over 9 bases. Germline CDR1 and CDR2: MNHEY and SVGAGI. This CDR3 contains 15 residues. V lost 4 bases, J lost 2 bases, and 3 bases stayed unmatched. CDR3 loop: CASSSTGGRNQPQHF. CDR3 bases: TGTGCCAGCAGTTCTACAGGGGGCCGCAATCAGCCCCAGCATTTT.

This sequence joins TRBV15 and TRBJ2-1; 8 bases agree with TRBD2. With 3 bases clipped from V and 4 bases from J, the junction kept 11 bases outside the gene matches. The CDR3 contains 17 residues. Germline CDR1 LNHNV, CDR2 YYDKDF (reference sequence). The CDR3 loop reads CATSSSQSSGAYNEQFF. As DNA, the CDR3 is TGTGCCACCAGCAGTTCGCAGAGTAGCGGGGCTTACAATGAGCAGTTCTTC. The full variable domain, in which reference TRBV15 and TRBJ2-1 provide the parts outside the CDR3, is DAMVIQNPRYQVTQFGKPVTLSCSQTLNHNVMYWYQQKSSQAPKLLFHYYDKDFNNEADTPDNFQSRRPNTSFCFLDIRSPGLGDTAMYLCATSSSQSSGAYNEQFFGPGTRLTVL.

The rearrangement uses TRBV6-5 and TRBJ2-5; 8 nucleotides match TRBD2. Per germline, CDR1 MNHEY and CDR2 SVGAGI. V was pared by 8 bases and J by 4 bases, with 9 bases of the junction left unmatched. The CDR3 runs to 14 residues. CDR3 DNA: TGTGCCAGCCTATCGGGGGGGGTTGGAGAGACCCAGTACTTC. Protein product: CASLSGGVGETQYF.

The chain uses TRBV11-3 and TRBJ2-5; D unresolved. Germline V CDR1 and CDR2: SGHNT, YENEEA. CDR3 size: 15 residues. V gave up 4 bases and J gave up 4 bases, with 16 bases separating them. The CDR3 sequence is CASSSKAPSVETQYF. The CDR3 DNA reads TGTGCCAGCAGCTCGAAGGCACCGTCGGTAGAGACCCAGTACTTC.

This chain connects TRBV7-3 to TRBJ2-3, with 7 bases identical to TRBD1. V trimming: 4 bases; J trimming: 1 base; junction bases outside the gene matches: 2. Germline V gene lookup returns CDR1 SGHTA and CDR2 FQGTGA. This CDR3 has 14 residues. The CDR3 here is CASSSGQGTDTQYF. DNA of the CDR3: TGTGCCAGCAGCTCCGGACAGGGCACAGATACGCAGTATTTT.

The J gene is TRBJ2-7, the V gene TRBV27; 8 bases align to TRBD2. Germline CDR1 reads MNHEY; CDR2 reads SMNVEV (reference sequence). This CDR3 contains 15 residues. Trimming removed 3 bases from V and 0 bases from J; junction bases left unmatched: 4. The DNA of the CDR3 is TGTGCCAGCAGTTTTGCCGGGGGGGCCTCCTACGAGCAGTACTTC. Residues: CASSFAGGASYEQYF.

The chain is built from TRBV19 and TRBJ2-2; no reliable D call. The V end lost 5 bases, the J end lost 6 bases, and 10 bases lay between the germline ends. The germline V gene has CDR1 LNHDA and CDR2 SQIVND (reference sequence). The CDR3 sequence is 13 residues long. CDR3 loop: CASSRSPAGELFF. CDR3 DNA: TGTGCCAGTAGTCGGTCGCCCGCCGGGGAGCTGTTTTTT.

The table lists this clone with a count of one. This chain uses TRBV7-3 with TRBJ2-5; no clear D. There are 14 residues in the CDR3. Germline V CDR1 and CDR2: SGHTA, FQGTGA. V was shortened by 4 bases and J by 5 bases, with 14 bases between the two germline ends. Here the CDR3 reads CASSSMGLGETQYF. For the CDR3, the DNA is TGTGCCAGCAGCTCCATGGGATTGGGCGAGACCCAGTACTTC.

The CDR3 DNA sequence: TGTGCCAGCAGCGACACAGGGAACACCGGGGAGCTGTTTTTT. This gives the protein CASSDTGNTGELFF. The V and J genes are TRBV6-5 and TRBJ2-2, with D perhaps TRBD1 (5 bases). From germline, CDR1 is MNHEY and CDR2 SVGAGI. The CDR3 covers 14 residues. V was cut by 6 bases and J by 1 base, with 9 bases left in between.

The chain uses TRBV2 and TRBJ1-2; D remains ambiguous. CDR3 length: 13 residues. V dropped 3 bases and J dropped 8 bases, with 13 bases sitting between them. Germline CDR1 SNHLY, CDR2 FYNNEI. The CDR3 region is CASSDGFVEGYTF. Here the CDR3 DNA reads TGTGCCAGCAGTGACGGCTTCGTCGAGGGCTACACCTTC.

The chain uses TRBV9 and TRBJ1-2; tentative D call: TRBD1 (6 bases). CDR1 and CDR2 from the germline V gene are SGDLS and YYNGEE. V was shortened by 7 bases and J by 6 bases, with 13 bases between the two germline ends. The CDR3 runs to 12 residues. CDR3 in DNA: TGTGCCAGCGGACTACAGGGACATGGCTACACCTTC. Translated: CASGLQGHGYTF.

The chain couples TRBV10-2 to TRBJ2-7; maybe TRBD2 (6 bases). Germline V gene lookup returns CDR1 WSHSY and CDR2 SAAADI. CDR3 size: 13 residues. Trimming removed 6 bases at V and 2 bases at J, with 11 bases between. CDR3 region: CASSVPGAYEQYF. The CDR3 coding sequence is TGCGCCAGCAGCGTCCCGGGGGCCTACGAGCAGTACTTC.

The chain carries TRBV7-4 and TRBJ1-5, with D tentatively TRBD1 (6 bases). Trimming cost V 8 bases and J 3 bases, with 17 bases left between them. Germline V CDR1 and CDR2: SGHVT, SQSDAQ. The CDR3 consists of 15 residues. The CDR3 nucleotides are TGTGCCAGCCGCTGGGGGCGGGGGGCCAATCAGCCCCAGCATTTT. It codes for CASRWGRGANQPQHF. The whole variable domain, remainder taken from reference TRBV7-4 and TRBJ1-5, is GAGVSQSPRYKVAKRGRDVALRCDSISGHVTLYWYRQTLGQGSEVLTYSQSDAQRDKSGRPSGRFSAERPERSVSTLKIQRTEQGDSAVYLCASRWGRGANQPQHFGDGTRLSIL.